This record looks at one TCR beta chain sequence and its context. This sample stems from a study of blood T cell repertoires in COVID-19. The CDR3 loop spans 14 amino acids. Germline CDR1 and CDR2: MNHEY and SMNVEV (reference sequence). Trimming removed 3 bases at V and 4 bases at J, with 12 bases between. Only in-frame clones appear in the TCRdb table, and some are missing; sequencing was by immunoSEQ multiplex PCR. The sample includes under 300,000 clones, around 89% of them seen just once. The material sequenced was peripheral blood. This chain links TRBV27 with TRBJ1-1; D unclear. This sequence originates from a woman between 35 and 50 years old with acute or convalescent COVID-19. This chain's CDR3 is CASSFLNPGTEAFF. The CDR3 DNA reads as TGTGCCAGCAGTTTCCTAAACCCCGGCACTGAAGCTTTCTTT.